This passage covers 29 T cell receptor beta chains from one sample sequenced in a study of tumour-infiltrating T cells in Burkitt lymphoma. Profiling relied on immunoSEQ multiplex PCR, and the TCRdb table lists in-frame clones only, not all of them. The sample contains approximately 2,500 clones, about 14% of which appear only once. Sequencing was performed on tumor tissue. The receptors come from a human donor with Burkitt lymphoma.

A few counts support this clone. The rearrangement joins TRBV19 to TRBJ1-1; D is uncertain. The V and J ends lost 6 bases and 3 bases respectively, with 11 bases between them. The V gene's germline CDR1 is LNHDA and CDR2 SQIVND (reference sequence). The CDR3 totals 13 residues. The CDR3 DNA follows: TGTGCCAGTAGCCTCGGTATATACACTGAAGCTTTCTTT. This gives the protein CASSLGIYTEAFF.

This clone was picked up a small number of times. The rearrangement joins TRBV27 to TRBJ2-5; D uncertain. The CDR3 sequence is 11 residues long. V dropped 5 bases and J dropped 7 bases, with 8 bases sitting between them. Germline loops: CDR1 MNHEY, CDR2 SMNVEV (reference sequence). Here the CDR3 reads CASSRAGTQYF. The DNA of the CDR3 is TGTGCCAGCAGTCGGGCTGGGACCCAGTACTTC.

The CDR3 DNA is TGTGCCTGGAGTGCCCTCGGGACGTCAGATACGCAGTATTTT. Translation gives CAWSALGTSDTQYF. This chain uses TRBV30 with TRBJ2-3, with D perhaps TRBD1 or TRBD2 (5 bases each). The CDR3 contains 14 residues. Germline CDR1 GTSNPN, CDR2 SVGIG (reference sequence). V was trimmed by 1 base and J by 4 bases, leaving 12 bases between them.

The J gene is TRBJ2-5, the V gene TRBV28; 7 bases fit TRBD1. Germline lookup yields CDR1 MDHEN and CDR2 SYDVKM. This CDR3 is 15 amino acids long. The J segment lost 0 bases and the V segment lost 3 bases, leaving 4 bases of the junction unmatched. The CDR3 nucleotides are TGTGCCAGCAGTTTTAGGGGGCTGAACCAAGAGACCCAGTACTTC. It yields the protein CASSFRGLNQETQYF.

This clone occurred a few times. The genes are TRBV13 and TRBJ2-1; TRBD2 matches 8 bases. With 2 bases clipped from V and 6 bases from J, the junction kept 6 bases outside the gene matches. The CDR3 consists of 15 residues. Looked up from germline, CDR1 is PRHDT and CDR2 is FYEKMQ (reference sequence). This chain's CDR3 is CASSLTGGGGNEQFF. The CDR3 DNA reads as TGTGCCAGCAGCTTAACGGGGGGGGGCGGCAATGAGCAGTTCTTC.

This clone is medium-sized (0.01 to 0.1%) by share. V is TRBV11-2 and J is TRBJ1-1, with no clear D. CDR3 size: 14 residues. V lost 1 base and J lost 1, with 7 bases in between. Germline V CDR1 and CDR2: SGHAT, FQNNGV. Here the CDR3 DNA reads TGTGCCAGCAGCTTAGGTACAGAGAACACTGAAGCTTTCTTT. Amino acid sequence: CASSLGTENTEAFF. The entire variable domain, with the rest obtained from reference TRBV11-2 and TRBJ1-1, is as follows: EAGVAQSPRYKIIEKRQSVAFWCNPISGHATLYWYQQILGQGPKLLIQFQNNGVVDDSQLPKDRFSAERLKGVDSTLKIQPAKLEDSAVYLCASSLGTENTEAFFGQGTRLTVV.

This sequence joins TRBV30 and TRBJ1-4; maybe TRBD1 (5 bases). V shed 6 bases and J shed 3 bases, with 11 bases lying between them. CDR1 is GTSNPN, CDR2 SVGIG, per germline (reference sequence). This CDR3 contains 13 residues. The CDR3 DNA reads as TGTGCCTGTCCGACAGTCTCTAATGAAAAACTGTTTTTT. Its protein product is CACPTVSNEKLFF.

The chain joins TRBV25-1 to TRBJ1-5; TRBD1 matches 9 bases. Per the germline V gene, CDR1 is MGHDK and CDR2 is SYGVNS. The CDR3 has 16 residues. The J segment lost 4 bases and the V segment lost 3 bases, leaving 7 bases of the junction unmatched. The CDR3 loop reads CASSDQQGAMNQPQHF. DNA of the CDR3: TGTGCCAGCAGTGATCAACAGGGGGCGATGAATCAGCCCCAGCATTTT.

A remark on this clone: The junction differs from germline at one of its ends, possibly a read error. The same CDR3 also results from other DNA sequences found in this sample. V and J are TRBV14 and TRBJ2-7; the match to TRBD2 covers 12 bases. The CDR3 totals 11 residues. Germline CDR1 reads SGHDN; CDR2 reads FVKESK. The CDR3 protein is CASSQRTSGVF. The CDR3, as DNA: TGTGCCAGCAGCCAAAGGACTAGCGGGGTCTTC.

The rearrangement joins TRBV5-1 to TRBJ2-3; 8 positions agree with TRBD2. J was trimmed by 2 bases and V by 0 bases; bases with no gene match: 5. The CDR3 is 16 amino acids. Germline V lookup: CDR1 SGHRS, CDR2 YFSETQ. The CDR3 here is CASSLDPGGVTDTQYF. CDR3 DNA: TGCGCCAGCAGCTTGGATCCCGGGGGGGTCACAGATACGCAGTATTTT.

The table lists this clone with a few counts. The chain combines TRBV9 with TRBJ2-1; TRBD2 matches at 10 bases. Losses at the gene ends were 1 base for V and 0 bases for J; bases not matched to a gene: 1. The CDR3 extends over 16 amino acids. Germline lookup yields CDR1 SGDLS and CDR2 YYNGEE. The DNA for the CDR3 is TGTGCCAGCAGCGTAATAGCGGGGGGCTCCTACAATGAGCAGTTCTTC. The encoded protein is CASSVIAGGSYNEQFF.

This clone was recorded a few times. The J gene is TRBJ2-3, the V gene TRBV5-1, with 8 bases lining up with TRBD2. Germline values: CDR1 SGHRS, CDR2 YFSETQ. The trim removed 6 bases at V and 0 bases at J, leaving 3 bases unmatched. The CDR3 has 14 amino acids. DNA for the CDR3: TGCGCCAGCATGCGCGGGGGGAGCACAGATACGCAGTATTTT. This sequence encodes CASMRGGSTDTQYF.

This clone appeared a few times. V and J are TRBV19 and TRBJ2-7; TRBD2 matches 9 bases. The ends lost 4 bases at V and 6 bases at J; junction bases unmatched: 7. This CDR3 region has 14 residues. Germline V gene sequence: CDR1 LNHDA, CDR2 SQIVND (reference sequence). CDR3: CASSTSGLAFEQYF. CDR3 DNA: TGTGCCAGTAGTACATCGGGACTAGCTTTCGAGCAGTACTTC.

CDR3 DNA sequence: TGTGCCAGTAGTCGGATAGCGGGGTTCATCCAGACCCAGTACTTC. This translates into CASSRIAGFIQTQYF. The rearrangement uses TRBV19 and TRBJ2-5; TRBD2 matches at 8 bases. This CDR3 has 15 amino acids. Trimming took 5 bases from V and 6 from J; bases not matched to a gene: 11. The germline V gene encodes CDR1 LNHDA and CDR2 SQIVND (reference sequence).

The V gene is TRBV18, the J gene TRBJ1-4; 7 nucleotides align to TRBD1. The trim removed 2 bases at V and 8 bases at J, leaving 8 bases unmatched. Germline V gene lookup returns CDR1 KGHSH and CDR2 LQKENI. The length of the CDR3 is 15 residues. The CDR3 coding sequence is TGTGCCAGCTCACCAAGACAGGGACGTGAGGAAAAACTGTTTTTT. It encodes CASSPRQGREEKLFF.

This clone has more than one count but fewer than ten. This chain connects TRBV30 to TRBJ2-7; D is perhaps TRBD2 (7 bases). There are 13 residues in the CDR3. CDR1 is GTSNPN, CDR2 SVGIG, per germline (reference sequence). V lost 8 bases to trimming and J lost 0 bases, with 14 bases between them. CDR3 in DNA: TGTGCCCGTGGGGGGGGCGCCTCCTACGAGCAGTACTTC. This translates into CARGGGASYEQYF.

The sample holds a few counts of this clone. A junction end diverges from the germline sequence, so it may reflect a read error. In the same sample, other DNA sequences code for this CDR3. J is TRBJ2-5 and V is TRBV13; possible D gene TRBD2, 6 bases. Germline V gene sequence: CDR1 PRHDT, CDR2 FYEKMQ (reference sequence). The CDR3 consists of 13 residues. This CDR3 is CASSLREEETQYF. As DNA, the CDR3 is TGTGCCAGTAGCTTGCGGGAAGAAGAGACCCAGTACTTC.

The chain links TRBV7-8 to TRBJ2-3; D not certain. This CDR3 spans 21 amino acids. V was trimmed by 4 bases and J by 5 bases, leaving 34 bases between them. The germline V gene encodes CDR1 SGHVS and CDR2 FQNEAQ. The CDR3 bases are TGTGCCAGCAGCTATAGGCCTGTTGTAAGGTGGCCCGAGTCCCCGCGAGATACGCAGTATTTT. Its translation: CASSYRPVVRWPESPRDTQYF.

The rearrangement joins TRBV6-6 to TRBJ1-2; TRBD1 aligns across 8 bases. The J segment lost 4 bases and the V segment lost 6 bases, leaving 10 bases of the junction unmatched. Germline V CDR1 and CDR2: MNHNY, SVGAGI (reference sequence). CDR3 length: 15 amino acids. The CDR3 DNA follows: TGTGCCAGCAGAGAGATAATACAGGGGGGCTATGGCTACACCTTC. Its protein product is CASREIIQGGYGYTF.

This clone was counted a single time. The chain uses TRBV6-1 and TRBJ1-6; possibly TRBD1 for D (5 bases). V was clipped by 3 bases and J by 17 bases, with 8 bases between them. CDR1 is MNHNS and CDR2 is SASEGT in the germline V gene. The CDR3 is 10 amino acids. The CDR3 loop is CASSEGRFHF. The CDR3 coding sequence is TGTGCCAGCAGTGAGGGACGGTTCCACTTT.

Remarks on this clone: Here the CDR3 omits its conserved ending phenylalanine or tryptophan, so a read error is the likely source. Because the CDR3's place on the DNA is in doubt, the DNA is left out and the CDR3 is given as listed by TCRdb. The rearrangement uses TRBV20-1 and TRBJ2-4; the table's D call TRBD1 went unverified against the DNA. The CDR3 totals 11 residues, both ends included. From germline, CDR1 is DFQATT and CDR2 SNEGSKA (reference sequence). CDR3 protein: CSAPWRGRFFL.

Only a few counts were recorded for this clone. Within the sample, other DNA sequences also encode this same CDR3. This sequence joins TRBV14 and TRBJ2-3; D gene unclear. The V end lost 1 base, the J end lost 2 bases, and 7 bases lay between the germline ends. CDR3 length: 14 residues. Germline CDR1 is SGHDN and CDR2 is FVKESK. Here the CDR3 DNA reads TGTGCCAGCAGCCAAGTCAGGTTCACAGATACGCAGTATTTT. Translation: CASSQVRFTDTQYF.

This chain joins TRBV6-1 and TRBJ2-7, with D perhaps matching TRBD2 (5 bases). This CDR3 region has 15 residues. CDR1 and CDR2 from the germline V gene are MNHNS and SASEGT. The ends were cut back, 4 bases at V and 0 bases at J, with 13 bases in the middle. For the CDR3, the DNA is TGTGCCAGCAGTGCGGAGCGGATTCTCTCCTACGAGCAGTACTTC. Translated: CASSAERILSYEQYF.

Notes on this clone: An end of the junction does not agree with germline; a read error may underlie this. This chain joins TRBV28 and TRBJ2-3, with D possibly called TRBD1 or TRBD2 (5 bases each). CDR1 and CDR2 (germline): MDHEN, SYDVKM. The CDR3 is 15 amino acids. In DNA, the CDR3 is TGTGCCAGCATCCCCCCGGGACCTAGCTGGAATACGCAATATTTT. Its protein product is CASIPPGPSWNTQYF. The whole variable domain, remainder taken from reference TRBV28 and TRBJ2-3, is DVKVTQSSRYLVKRTGEKVFLECVQDMDHENMFWYRQDPGLGLRLIYFSYDVKMKEKGDIPEGYSVSREKKERFSLILESASTNQTSMYLCASIPPGPSWNTQYFGPGTRLTVL.

This clone was observed a handful of times. The V gene is TRBV4-1, the J gene TRBJ2-7; possibly TRBD2 for D (5 bases). This CDR3 is built from 13 residues. The germline V gene has CDR1 MGHRA and CDR2 YSYEKL. Trimming removed 3 bases from V and 5 bases from J, with 11 bases in between. Here the CDR3 reads CASSHGVGNEQYF. In nucleotides, the CDR3 is TGCGCCAGCAGCCACGGGGTAGGGAACGAGCAGTACTTC.

The chain recombines TRBV18 with TRBJ1-6, with a possible D match to TRBD1 (5 bases). Trimming left V 5 bases short and J 7 bases short, with 21 bases between. The CDR3 has 17 amino acids. Germline V gives CDR1 KGHSH, CDR2 LQKENI. DNA for the CDR3: TGTGCCAGCTCAGTGGGGGGGGAACCCCTCAGAAATTCACCCCTCCACTTT. Its translation is CASSVGGEPLRNSPLHF.

The V call is TRBV2, the J call TRBJ2-6; 7 bases agree with TRBD2. This CDR3 spans 17 amino acids. Germline V CDR1 and CDR2: SNHLY, FYNNEI. Trimming at V came to 2 bases and at J to 0 bases, leaving 4 bases not matched to a gene. The CDR3 spells CASSEIGGGSGANVLTF. CDR3 bases: TGTGCCAGCAGTGAAATCGGCGGGGGCTCTGGGGCCAACGTCCTGACTTTC.

Turning to this clone: This specimen includes other DNA sequences encoding the same CDR3. The V gene is TRBV28, the J gene TRBJ1-1; a possible D gene is TRBD1 (6 bases). V lost 4 bases and J 5 bases, leaving 29 bases between the germline ends. Germline V CDR1 and CDR2: MDHEN, SYDVKM. The CDR3 totals 19 residues. CDR3 DNA: TGTGCCAGCAGTTCCACCTTGGGGGGGCTCCTTGAATACTCTACTGAAGCTTTCTTT. It encodes CASSSTLGGLLEYSTEAFF.

This clone was counted a few times. The chain combines TRBV6-1 with TRBJ2-3, with D tentatively TRBD1 (6 bases). Per germline, CDR1 MNHNS and CDR2 SASEGT. V was trimmed by 2 bases and J by 3 bases, leaving 12 bases between them. This CDR3 region has 15 residues. CDR3 sequence reads: CASSELRGITDTQYF. The CDR3 DNA reads TGTGCCAGCAGTGAATTAAGGGGGATAACAGATACGCAGTATTTT.